This T cell receptor (beta chain) was captured in a study of cytomegalovirus exposure and HLA in healthy donors. On this clone: The antigen remains unidentified.

Study observations and caveats: Most of the CMV-associated TCR beta chains (in a later analysis) appeared to be HLA-restricted. The authors later linked a missense DCLRE1C variant to TCR beta V- and J-gene trimming.

Nominally healthy donors provided the samples, though records likely missed some immune exposures. PCR used 60 Vbeta primers and 13 Jbeta primers. Some clones are missing from TCRdb's copy, which holds only in-frame ones; the method was immunoSEQ multiplex PCR. The sample consists of some 150,000 clones, over 75% of them appearing once. This sequence was found in a man in his forties in good health and CMV-seronegative. The sequenced sample was PBMCs.

The CDR3 loop is CASSSPARAGEGTDTQYF. The CDR3 bases are TGTGCCAGCAGCTCTCCAGCAAGAGCGGGGGAAGGCACAGATACGCAGTATTTT. This sequence joins TRBV7-9 and TRBJ2-3, with 8 bases identical to TRBD2. With V trimmed by 4 bases and J by 1 base, 13 bases remained unmatched. The germline V gene has CDR1 SEHNR and CDR2 FQNEAQ (reference sequence). This CDR3 has 18 amino acids.